This entry describes one T cell receptor (beta chain). The V and J ends lost 3 bases and 0 bases respectively, with 5 bases between them. The germline V gene encodes CDR1 SGHTA and CDR2 FQGNSA. The CDR3 consists of 13 residues. The entry originates in a study of control samples from healthy donors and cancer patients. Produced via immunoSEQ multiplex PCR; TCRdb's table is partial and in-frame only. The data contain over 150,000 clones, 85% to 95% of them singletons. The TCR was taken from a woman aged 18-29 years in good health. The V gene is TRBV7-2, the J gene TRBJ1-1; D not resolved. Sequenced sample: blood. The CDR3 DNA reads as TGTGCCAGCAGCTTTCGCCTGAACACTGAAGCTTTCTTT. This translates into CASSFRLNTEAFF.